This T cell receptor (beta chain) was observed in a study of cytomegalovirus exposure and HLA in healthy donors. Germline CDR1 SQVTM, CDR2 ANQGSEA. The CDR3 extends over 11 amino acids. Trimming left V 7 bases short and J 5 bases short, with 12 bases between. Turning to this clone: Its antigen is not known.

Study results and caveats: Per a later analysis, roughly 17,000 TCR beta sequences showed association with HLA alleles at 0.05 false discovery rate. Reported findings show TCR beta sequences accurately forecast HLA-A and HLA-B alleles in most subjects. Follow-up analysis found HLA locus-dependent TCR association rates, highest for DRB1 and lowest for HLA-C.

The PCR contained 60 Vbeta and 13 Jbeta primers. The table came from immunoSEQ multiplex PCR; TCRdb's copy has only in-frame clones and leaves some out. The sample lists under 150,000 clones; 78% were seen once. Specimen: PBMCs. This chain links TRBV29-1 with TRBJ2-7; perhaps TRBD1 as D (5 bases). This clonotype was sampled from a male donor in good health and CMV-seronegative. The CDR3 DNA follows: TGCAGCGGACGCCAGGGAAACGAGCAGTACTTC. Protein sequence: CSGRQGNEQYF.